One and the same sample provided the 22 T cell receptor beta chains below, sequenced in a study of blood T cell repertoires in COVID-19. Assay: immunoSEQ multiplex PCR; the TCRdb copy retains only in-frame clones and omits some. The data show 90,000 to 120,000 clones, 80% to 90% seen once. Source material: PBMCs or T cells enriched from blood (not recorded which). These receptors came from a woman between 45 and 65 years old who had recovered from COVID-19.

The chain has TRBV30 and TRBJ1-5; TRBD1 is a possible D gene (6 bases). Germline loops: CDR1 GTSNPN, CDR2 SVGIG (reference sequence). V was cut by 4 bases and J by 4 bases, with 8 bases left in between. There are 12 residues in the CDR3. CDR3: CAWMGANQPQHF. The CDR3 DNA reads TGTGCCTGGATGGGGGCGAATCAGCCCCAGCATTTT.

V and J are TRBV6-4 and TRBJ2-1; possible D gene TRBD2, 7 bases. The V and J ends lost 3 bases and 3 bases respectively, with 9 bases between them. CDR3 size: 14 residues. Germline CDR1 is MRHNA and CDR2 is SNTAGT. CDR3 sequence (DNA): TGTGCCAGCAGTGAAGGGGGGGACTACAATGAGCAGTTCTTC. Translation gives CASSEGGDYNEQFF.

This chain connects TRBV7-6 to TRBJ1-6, with no clear D. With 0 bases removed from V and 0 bases from J, the gap between germline ends came to 9 bases. This CDR3 spans 17 amino acids. The germline V gene has CDR1 SGHVS and CDR2 FNYEAQ. The DNA for the CDR3 is TGTGCCAGCAGCTTAGCCCCACACGCCTCCTATAATTCACCCCTCCACTTT. Amino acid sequence: CASSLAPHASYNSPLHF.

The chain joins TRBV6-5 to TRBJ2-2; 7 bases are a match to TRBD2. The length of the CDR3 is 12 residues. Looked up from germline, CDR1 is MNHEY and CDR2 is SVGAGI. Trimming took 2 bases from V and 10 from J; bases not matched to a gene: 1. This CDR3 is CASSYRGEELFF. CDR3 coding DNA: TGTGCCAGCAGTTACCGGGGGGAGGAGCTGTTTTTT.

This sequence joins TRBV12-5 and TRBJ2-1; 8 bases agree with TRBD2. With V trimmed by 7 bases and J by 1 base, 3 bases remained unmatched. The CDR3 runs 14 residues. CDR1 LGHNT and CDR2 FRNRAP come from the germline V gene. This chain's CDR3 is CASASGRSYNEQFF. Here the CDR3 DNA reads TGTGCTAGTGCCAGCGGGAGATCCTACAATGAGCAGTTCTTC.

This clone occurred a few times. The chain uses TRBV9 and TRBJ2-4, with 8 bases matching TRBD2. From germline, CDR1 is SGDLS and CDR2 YYNGEE. The CDR3 consists of 16 residues. Trimming at V came to 3 bases and at J to 4 bases, leaving 9 bases not matched to a gene. The CDR3 coding sequence is TGTGCCAGCAGCGCCTACTCGGGGGGGCTGAAAAACATTCAGTACTTC. It yields the protein CASSAYSGGLKNIQYF.

This chain links TRBV2 with TRBJ1-1, with 10 bases that match TRBD1. This CDR3 is 16 amino acids long. Germline V gives CDR1 SNHLY, CDR2 FYNNEI. V dropped 3 bases and J dropped 1; count of bases not matched to a gene: 5. The CDR3 here is CASSEGQGLPNTEAFF. The CDR3 region has the DNA TGTGCCAGCAGTGAGGGACAGGGGCTTCCGAACACTGAAGCTTTCTTT.

This CDR3 reads CASSLFQIDTGELFF. As DNA, the CDR3 is TGCGCCAGCAGCTTGTTCCAGATCGACACCGGGGAGCTGTTTTTT. This chain connects TRBV5-1 to TRBJ2-2, with D uncertain. Germline lookup yields CDR1 SGHRS and CDR2 YFSETQ. Between the trimmed V and J ends, which lost 1 base and 3 bases, there was a span of 10 bases. The CDR3 extends over 15 amino acids.

The chain joins TRBV19 to TRBJ1-1, with a tentative D call TRBD1 (6 bases). The V and J ends lost 0 bases and 1 base respectively, with 12 bases between them. The CDR3 spans 16 residues. The germline gives CDR1 LNHDA, CDR2 SQIVND (reference sequence). The CDR3 reads CASSIDPGQPNTEAFF. CDR3 DNA sequence: TGTGCCAGTAGTATAGACCCCGGACAGCCGAACACTGAAGCTTTCTTT.

The chain joins TRBV27 to TRBJ2-7; no firm D call. Per germline, CDR1 MNHEY and CDR2 SMNVEV (reference sequence). V shed 2 bases and J shed 6 bases, with 11 bases lying between them. The CDR3 sequence is 13 residues long. The CDR3 DNA reads as TGTGCCAGCAGTTTAGAGGTGTCGGCCGAGCAGTACTTC. Protein: CASSLEVSAEQYF.

CDR3 bases: TGTGCCAGCAGAGGGGACAGAAATCAGCCCCAGCATTTT. This translates into CASRGDRNQPQHF. This chain joins TRBV28 and TRBJ1-5, with 7 nucleotides matching TRBD1. This CDR3 is 13 amino acids long. Germline trimming cut 6 bases from V and 4 bases from J; bases unmatched to any gene: 3. Germline V gene data show CDR1 as MDHEN and CDR2 as SYDVKM.

The genes are TRBV9 and TRBJ2-3, with 8 bases aligning to TRBD2. After removal of 3 bases from V and 4 bases from J, the junction contained 7 bases not matched to a gene. CDR3 length: 15 residues. Germline CDR1 SGDLS, CDR2 YYNGEE. The chain's CDR3 is CASSEGLDSADTQYF. The CDR3 DNA is TGTGCCAGCAGCGAGGGACTAGACTCGGCAGATACGCAGTATTTT.

The genes are TRBV28 and TRBJ1-2; 9 bases are a match to TRBD1. After removal of 10 bases from V and 2 bases from J, the junction contained 8 bases not matched to a gene. The CDR3 totals 14 residues. Germline lookup yields CDR1 MDHEN and CDR2 SYDVKM. CDR3 amino acids: CATWLTGGNYGYTF. DNA of the CDR3: TGTGCCACCTGGTTGACAGGGGGGAACTATGGCTACACCTTC.

The CDR3 spells CASSLGREYGDTQYF. CDR3 DNA sequence: TGTGCCAGCAGCTTAGGGCGGGAGTATGGAGATACGCAGTATTTT. This rearrangement joins TRBV7-8 to TRBJ2-3, with TRBD2 matching over 7 bases. V lost 1 base and J lost 5; bases outside the gene matches: 6. The length of the CDR3 is 15 residues. From germline, CDR1 is SGHVS and CDR2 FQNEAQ.

Only one count was recorded for this clone. The rearrangement joins TRBV15 to TRBJ1-1; D possibly corresponds to TRBD1 (6 bases). The length of the CDR3 is 15 residues. Germline V gives CDR1 LNHNV, CDR2 YYDKDF (reference sequence). The germline V and J ends were trimmed by 0 bases and 4 bases, with 12 bases remaining between them. The CDR3 region is CATSRDQRGGTEAFF. The CDR3 DNA follows: TGTGCCACCAGCAGAGATCAAAGGGGGGGCACTGAAGCTTTCTTT.

The V and J genes are TRBV28 and TRBJ1-1; 8 nucleotides align to TRBD1. The trim removed 4 bases at V and 5 bases at J, leaving 9 bases unmatched. The germline V gene has CDR1 MDHEN and CDR2 SYDVKM. This CDR3 is 15 amino acids long. The chain's CDR3 is CASSYDRGIRTEAFF. Written as DNA, the CDR3 is TGTGCCAGCAGTTACGACAGGGGAATAAGAACTGAAGCTTTCTTT.

The chain combines TRBV5-1 with TRBJ1-2; possible D gene TRBD1, 6 bases. Between the trimmed V and J ends, which lost 4 bases and 3 bases, there was a span of 19 bases. Germline CDR1 is SGHRS and CDR2 is YFSETQ. The CDR3 consists of 16 residues. CDR3 nucleotides: TGCGCCAGCAGCCTCAGCCGGGACAAGGGGCACTATGGCTACACCTTC. Protein product: CASSLSRDKGHYGYTF.

The V and J genes are TRBV15 and TRBJ1-1, with 9 bases matching TRBD1. With V trimmed by 4 bases and J by 1 base, 4 bases remained unmatched. Per the germline V gene, CDR1 is LNHNV and CDR2 is YYDKDF (reference sequence). The CDR3 is 15 residues long. In DNA form, the CDR3 reads TGTGCCACCAGCATAGAGACAGGGGGGAACACTGAAGCTTTCTTT. Protein: CATSIETGGNTEAFF.

This rearrangement joins TRBV2 to TRBJ1-1; D unresolved. Germline-derived CDR1 and CDR2 are SNHLY and FYNNEI. Trimming stripped 10 bases from V and 2 bases from J, with 17 bases between. This CDR3 is 14 amino acids long. In DNA, the CDR3 is TGTGCCACCTCCCCGGAGGACTTTAACACTGAAGCTTTCTTT. Residues: CATSPEDFNTEAFF.

The chain has TRBV19 and TRBJ2-1; possibly TRBD2 for D (5 bases). V shed 4 bases and J shed 0 bases, with 7 bases lying between them. This CDR3 comprises 14 residues. Germline V gives CDR1 LNHDA, CDR2 SQIVND (reference sequence). The DNA for the CDR3 is TGTGCCAGTAGTACGGGGAGCTCCTACAATGAGCAGTTCTTC. Its translation: CASSTGSSYNEQFF.

The chain carries TRBV5-1 and TRBJ1-5; 10 nucleotides match TRBD1. Germline CDR1 is SGHRS and CDR2 is YFSETQ. CDR3 size: 18 residues. The J segment lost 6 bases and the V segment lost 4 bases, leaving 16 bases of the junction unmatched. The CDR3 DNA reads as TGCGCCAGCAGCCTGGGTCCGGGACAGGGGAATAACATTCAGCCCCAGCATTTT. Its protein is CASSLGPGQGNNIQPQHF.

In DNA form, the CDR3 reads TGTGCCAGCAGTTTAGCGGAGGGGCAGCCCCAGCATTTT. As protein: CASSLAEGQPQHF. The chain joins TRBV12-3 or TRBV12-4 to TRBJ1-5; D perhaps matches TRBD1 (5 bases). The CDR3 loop spans 13 amino acids. The V end was cut by 0 bases, the J end by 7 bases, with 7 bases between.